The entry that follows covers one T cell receptor (beta chain) sequence. Its antigen is currently unknown. The data stem from a study of cytomegalovirus exposure and HLA in healthy donors. At the level of the study: Among around 200 million T cells, an earlier analysis found around 100 million unique TCR beta sequences. Study-wide results and caveats: Accurate prediction of most subjects' HLA-A and HLA-B alleles from TCR beta sequences was reported. Later analysis associated a missense DCLRE1C variant with TCR beta V- and J-gene trimming. The availability of immune exposure information extended only to CMV serostatus.

Both 60 Vbeta primers and 13 Jbeta primers went into the PCR. The protocol was immunoSEQ multiplex PCR, while the TCRdb copy is restricted to in-frame clones and leaves out a portion. This table has some 140,000 clones, approximately 80% appearing once. V lost 2 bases, J lost 6 bases, and 14 bases lay in between. CDR1 is SGDLS, CDR2 YYNGEE, per germline. This CDR3 comprises 14 residues. J is TRBJ1-2 and V is TRBV9; a weak D match, TRBD1 (6 bases). This sequence originates from a woman aged 40 to 50 in good health and CMV-seropositive. Sequencing was carried out using PBMCs. DNA of the CDR3: TGTGCCAGCAGCGTCTCTGGGGGCTCGGATGGCTACACCTTC. Translation gives CASSVSGGSDGYTF.